One sample yielded the 20 T cell receptor beta chains listed below, sequenced in a study of cytomegalovirus exposure and HLA in healthy donors. It was with 60 Vbeta and 13 Jbeta primers that the PCR ran. Libraries were prepared by immunoSEQ multiplex PCR; TCRdb keeps only in-frame clonotypes and omits some of them. The data show under 100,000 clones, around 68% seen once. The source material was PBMCs. These receptors originate from a woman aged 40 to 50 in good health and CMV-seropositive.

This clone appeared once. Other DNA sequences in this specimen translate into the identical CDR3. The rearrangement uses TRBV28 and TRBJ1-5; D remains ambiguous. The CDR3 spans 13 residues. Per the germline V gene, CDR1 is MDHEN and CDR2 is SYDVKM. V was cut by 4 bases and J by 0 bases, with 4 bases left in between. CDR3 residues: CASSSYSNQPQHF. CDR3 in DNA: TGTGCCAGCAGTTCCTATAGCAATCAGCCCCAGCATTTT.

The V call is TRBV5-5, the J call TRBJ1-4; tentative D call: TRBD1 (5 bases). Germline V gives CDR1 SGHKS, CDR2 YYEKEE (reference sequence). The CDR3 extends over 15 amino acids. V dropped 4 bases and J dropped 0 bases, with 10 bases sitting between them. As DNA, the CDR3 is TGTGCCAGCAGCATAGACAGTGCAACTAATGAAAAACTGTTTTTT. Its protein product is CASSIDSATNEKLFF.

The chain employs TRBV6-4 and TRBJ2-1; 7 nucleotides agree with TRBD2. Germline CDR1 MRHNA, CDR2 SNTAGT. V lost 5 bases, J lost 10 bases, and 14 bases stayed unmatched. CDR3 size: 15 residues. The CDR3 DNA reads as TGTGCCAGCAGTATTGCGGGAGCCACAATGAAAGAGCAGTTCTTC. Translating it yields CASSIAGATMKEQFF.

The rearrangement links TRBV7-2 to TRBJ1-5; unclear D gene. This CDR3 is built from 13 residues. V lost 5 bases to trimming and J lost 7 bases, with 12 bases between them. Germline V gives CDR1 SGHTA, CDR2 FQGNSA. The CDR3 sequence is CASSPSDGQPQHF. The CDR3 DNA reads as TGTGCCAGCAGCCCCTCCGACGGGCAGCCCCAGCATTTT.

V usage is TRBV27 and J usage is TRBJ2-3, with 9 bases fitting TRBD2. This CDR3 has 15 amino acids. Germline V CDR1 and CDR2: MNHEY, SMNVEV (reference sequence). Trimming at V came to 5 bases and at J to 5 bases, leaving 8 bases not matched to a gene. The CDR3 sequence: CASSNLREGGDTQYF. The CDR3 nucleotides are TGTGCCAGCAGTAATTTGCGGGAGGGGGGAGATACGCAGTATTTT.

The chain employs TRBV10-1 and TRBJ2-2; TRBD2 agrees at 8 bases. Germline-derived CDR1 and CDR2 are WNHNN and SYGVQD (reference sequence). The CDR3 runs 17 residues. Unmatched junction bases numbered 15, after V lost 5 bases and J lost 7 bases. CDR3 sequence: CASSTSGRGTSFGELFF. Here the CDR3 DNA reads TGCGCCAGCAGTACTTCAGGCCGCGGGACTAGTTTCGGGGAGCTGTTTTTT.

The V call is TRBV28, the J call TRBJ1-5; D is undetermined. The germline V gene encodes CDR1 MDHEN and CDR2 SYDVKM. CDR3 length equals 17 residues. Trimming removed 2 bases at V and 4 bases at J, with 18 bases between. For the CDR3, the DNA is TGTGCCAGCAGTTTACCCCTCGTGGAGAAACGAAATCAGCCCCAGCATTTT. It encodes CASSLPLVEKRNQPQHF.

This clone was seen just once. This chain connects TRBV25-1 to TRBJ2-7; 13 bases line up with TRBD2. V was clipped by 7 bases and J by 3 bases; unmatched bases: 12. This CDR3 is 17 amino acids long. The germline V gene has CDR1 MGHDK and CDR2 SYGVNS. The CDR3 region has the DNA TGTGCCAGCATTAAGAGGACTAGCGGGAGCCCTAGCTACGAGCAGTACTTC. Amino acids: CASIKRTSGSPSYEQYF.

The rearrangement joins TRBV19 to TRBJ2-1, with D possibly being TRBD2 (5 bases). Trimming left V 7 bases short and J 7 bases short, with 20 bases between. This CDR3 spans 15 amino acids. CDR1 and CDR2 from the germline V gene are LNHDA and SQIVND (reference sequence). The CDR3 region is CASTIRASLRNEQFF. CDR3 DNA sequence: TGTGCCAGTACAATTCGGGCTAGCTTACGGAATGAGCAGTTCTTC.

The rearrangement uses TRBV18 and TRBJ1-4; D gene unclear. This CDR3 has 16 residues. Trimming left V 1 base short and J 3 bases short, with 12 bases between. The germline gives CDR1 KGHSH, CDR2 LQKENI. As DNA, the CDR3 is TGTGCCAGCTCACCACAAATGAAGGCGGCTAATGAAAAACTGTTTTTT. Its translation: CASSPQMKAANEKLFF.

The rearrangement joins TRBV28 to TRBJ2-5; 8 positions agree with TRBD1. The CDR3 extends over 13 amino acids. CDR1 MDHEN and CDR2 SYDVKM come from the germline V gene. The V segment lost 7 bases and the J segment 3 bases; nucleotides outside the gene matches: 4. The CDR3 nucleotides are TGTGCCAGCATTGGGGACAGGAAAGAGACCCAGTACTTC. This sequence encodes CASIGDRKETQYF.

The chain combines TRBV6-5 with TRBJ2-6; a possible D gene is TRBD1 (5 bases). V was clipped by 10 bases and J by 0 bases, with 13 bases between them. Germline V gene data show CDR1 as MNHEY and CDR2 as SVGAGI. CDR3 size: 15 residues. The DNA for the CDR3 is TGTGCCACCCTGTTTGGACACTCTGGGGCCAACGTCCTGACTTTC. This sequence encodes CATLFGHSGANVLTF.

This chain uses TRBV23-1 with TRBJ1-1; no clear D. TRBV23-1 has ORF status, its function being uncertain. CDR3 length: 13 amino acids. Trimming stripped 4 bases from V and 0 bases from J, with 6 bases between. DNA of the CDR3: TGCGCCAGCAGTCTACTGATGAACACTGAAGCTTTCTTT. Protein product: CASSLLMNTEAFF.

This rearrangement joins TRBV9 to TRBJ2-2, with D possibly being TRBD2 (7 bases). Germline V CDR1 and CDR2: SGDLS, YYNGEE. The CDR3 length is 18 residues. With 0 bases removed from V and 1 base from J, the gap between germline ends came to 16 bases. CDR3 region: CASSVANRGALNTGELFF. The CDR3 DNA follows: TGTGCCAGCAGCGTAGCTAATCGGGGGGCCTTGAACACCGGGGAGCTGTTTTTT.

This clone was found a few times. This chain connects TRBV28 to TRBJ2-7; 9 bases align to TRBD1. The CDR3 is 13 residues long. Losses at the gene ends were 8 bases for V and 4 bases for J; bases not matched to a gene: 6. Germline loops: CDR1 MDHEN, CDR2 SYDVKM. CDR3 region: CASLQQGAYEQYF. CDR3 DNA: TGTGCCAGCCTCCAACAGGGGGCGTACGAGCAGTACTTC.

This clone was seen only a few times. This chain joins TRBV9 and TRBJ2-3; 10 bases align to TRBD2. Germline V gene data show CDR1 as SGDLS and CDR2 as YYNGEE. The CDR3 totals 16 residues. V shed 4 bases, J shed 3 bases, and the junction held 8 bases outside the gene matches. The CDR3 coding sequence is TGTGCCAGCAGCCACTCCTCTAGCGGGAGTACAGATACGCAGTATTTT. Translated, it gives CASSHSSSGSTDTQYF.

This clone appeared a single time. The chain combines TRBV28 with TRBJ2-6; D remains unclear. The CDR3 is 12 residues long. V gave up 6 bases and J gave up 6 bases, with 6 bases separating them. CDR1 MDHEN and CDR2 SYDVKM come from the germline V gene. The CDR3 reads CASSQSANVLTF. CDR3 nucleotide sequence: TGTGCCAGCAGCCAATCGGCCAACGTCCTGACTTTC.

The chain uses TRBV6-6 and TRBJ2-1, with 9 bases identical to TRBD2. CDR1 and CDR2 (germline): MNHNY, SVGAGI (reference sequence). V gave up 5 bases and J gave up 7 bases; unmatched junction bases: 9. This CDR3 is built from 15 residues. The CDR3 is CASSPLAGRENEQFF. CDR3 bases: TGTGCCAGCAGTCCTCTAGCGGGAAGGGAGAATGAGCAGTTCTTC.

The chain joins TRBV4-2 to TRBJ2-3, with D tentatively TRBD1 (5 bases). Per germline, CDR1 LGHNA and CDR2 YNFKEQ. Trimming took off 1 base at V and 3 bases at J, with 14 bases between the two ends. This CDR3 contains 16 residues. CDR3 in amino acids: CASSQVAGQGTDTQYF. CDR3 in DNA: TGTGCCAGCAGCCAAGTGGCAGGGCAAGGGACAGATACGCAGTATTTT.

This rearrangement joins TRBV11-2 to TRBJ2-5; 16 bases fit TRBD2. CDR1 SGHAT and CDR2 FQNNGV come from the germline V gene. V gave up 4 bases and J gave up 5 bases; unmatched junction bases: 4. The CDR3 runs 16 residues. The CDR3, as DNA: TGTGCCAGCAGCTCTCAGGGACTAGCGGGGGGGGAGACCCAGTACTTC. Amino acid sequence: CASSSQGLAGGETQYF.